This TCR beta chain comes out of a study of blood T cell repertoires in COVID-19. About the study: PBMCs, B-cell-depleted T cells, or T cells were the source of the cDNA or gDNA that made up the material.

Data came from immunoSEQ multiplex PCR; TCRdb stores just in-frame clones and leaves some out. This repertoire shows roughly 41,000 clones, almost 90% found once; its top ten account for under 30%. In regard to this clone: This specimen includes other DNA sequences encoding the same CDR3.

From germline, CDR1 is MDHEN and CDR2 SYDVKM. With 4 bases clipped from V and 3 bases from J, the junction kept 17 bases outside the gene matches. The CDR3 contains 19 residues. What was sequenced was peripheral blood. The chain recombines TRBV28 with TRBJ1-1; TRBD1 matches at 10 bases. The TCR sequence derives from a man in his 60s with active or convalescent COVID-19. DNA of the CDR3: TGTGCCAGCAGTTACTGGGGGCGGACAGGGGGGGGACCTGACACTGAAGCTTTCTTT. Protein: CASSYWGRTGGGPDTEAFF.